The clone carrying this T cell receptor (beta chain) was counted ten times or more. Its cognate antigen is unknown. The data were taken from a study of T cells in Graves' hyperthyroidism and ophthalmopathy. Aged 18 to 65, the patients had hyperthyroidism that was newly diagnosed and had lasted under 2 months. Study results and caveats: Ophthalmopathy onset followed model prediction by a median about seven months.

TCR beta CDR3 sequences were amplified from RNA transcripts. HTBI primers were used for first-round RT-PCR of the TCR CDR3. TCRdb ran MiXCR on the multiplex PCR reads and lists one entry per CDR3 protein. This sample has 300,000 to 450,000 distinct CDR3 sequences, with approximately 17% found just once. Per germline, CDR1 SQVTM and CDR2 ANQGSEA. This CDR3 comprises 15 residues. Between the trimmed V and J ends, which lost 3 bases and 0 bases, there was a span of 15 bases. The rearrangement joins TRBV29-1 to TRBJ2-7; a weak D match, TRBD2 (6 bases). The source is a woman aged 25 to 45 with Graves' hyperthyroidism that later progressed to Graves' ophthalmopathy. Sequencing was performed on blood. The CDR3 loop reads CSVEEAGGPSYEQYF. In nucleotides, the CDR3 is TGCAGCGTTGAGGAAGCGGGCGGCCCCTCCTACGAGCAGTACTTC.